The 27 T cell receptor beta chains reported below all come from one sample, sequenced in a study of cytomegalovirus exposure and HLA in healthy donors. It was with 60 Vbeta and 13 Jbeta primers that the PCR ran. TCRdb keeps only in-frame clones here, not all; method: immunoSEQ multiplex PCR. The sample gives 180,000 or so clones, roughly 76% of which show up once; 4.9% is in the top ten. The sequenced sample was PBMCs. Source of these receptors: a woman between 18 and 29 years old in good health and CMV-seropositive.

This chain links TRBV5-4 with TRBJ2-1; tentatively, D is TRBD1 (6 bases). This CDR3 spans 15 amino acids. Germline V lookup: CDR1 SGHNT, CDR2 YYREEE (reference sequence). V was pared by 5 bases and J by 2 bases, with 14 bases between. The DNA of the CDR3 is TGTGCCAGCAGGGGGGCGGGTGGGACCTACAATGAGCAGTTCTTC. As protein: CASRGAGGTYNEQFF.

The chain employs TRBV7-2 and TRBJ2-7, with 9 bases identical to TRBD1. The V segment lost 6 bases and the J segment 6 bases; nucleotides outside the gene matches: 9. CDR3 length: 14 amino acids. Germline CDR1 reads SGHTA; CDR2 reads FQGNSA. The DNA of the CDR3 is TGTGCCAGCAGAGGGACAGGGCCGGGACCCGAGCAGTACTTC. Its translation is CASRGTGPGPEQYF. The complete variable domain, with remaining parts taken from reference TRBV7-2 and TRBJ2-7, reads GAGVSQSPSNKVTEKGKDVELRCDPISGHTALYWYRQSLGQGLEFLIYFQGNSAPDKSGLPSDRFSAERTGGSVSTLTIQRTQQEDSAVYLCASRGTGPGPEQYFGPGTRLTVT.

The chain couples TRBV15 to TRBJ1-6; a possible D gene is TRBD1 (5 bases). The V end lost 0 bases, the J end lost 5 bases, and 11 bases lay between the germline ends. The V gene's germline CDR1 is LNHNV and CDR2 YYDKDF (reference sequence). The CDR3 sequence is 16 residues long. The CDR3 region has the DNA TGTGCCACCAGCAGAGATCCCAGGGTAAATAATTCACCCCTCCACTTT. Translated: CATSRDPRVNNSPLHF.

The chain couples TRBV5-1 to TRBJ2-7; TRBD2 aligns across 9 bases. Germline V gene lookup returns CDR1 SGHRS and CDR2 YFSETQ. The CDR3 loop spans 16 amino acids. The J segment lost 0 bases and the V segment lost 4 bases, leaving 8 bases of the junction unmatched. CDR3: CASSPGLAPSSYEQYF. CDR3 sequence (DNA): TGCGCCAGCAGCCCCGGACTAGCGCCGAGCTCCTACGAGCAGTACTTC.

CDR3 nucleotides: TGTGCCAGTAGTGGCGGGACTAGCGGTTCCAATGAGCAGTTCTTC. Amino acids: CASSGGTSGSNEQFF. V gene TRBV19 combines with J gene TRBJ2-1, with TRBD2 matching over 11 bases. The CDR3 has 15 amino acids. Germline-derived CDR1 and CDR2 are LNHDA and SQIVND (reference sequence). V trimming: 5 bases; J trimming: 6 bases; junction bases outside the gene matches: 6.

This clone was counted a single time. V is TRBV2 and J is TRBJ1-1; 8 bases fit TRBD1. The CDR3 has 14 amino acids. In germline, CDR1 is SNHLY, CDR2 FYNNEI. Germline trimming cut 6 bases from V and 0 bases from J; bases unmatched to any gene: 3. The CDR3 sequence is CASRTGEVNTEAFF. CDR3 DNA sequence: TGTGCCAGCAGGACAGGGGAGGTGAACACTGAAGCTTTCTTT.

This clone was observed once. Additional DNA sequences in this sample encode the identical CDR3. This chain uses TRBV5-1 with TRBJ1-2, with unresolved D. V was pared by 0 bases and J by 2 bases, with 11 bases between. Germline V CDR1 and CDR2: SGHRS, YFSETQ. The CDR3 has 15 amino acids. The CDR3 nucleotides read TGCGCCAGCAGCTTGGGTTCGGGAGAAAACTATGGCTACACCTTC. Its translation is CASSLGSGENYGYTF.

This clone appeared a single time. The rearrangement uses TRBV19 and TRBJ1-5; unclear D gene. Trimming cost V 0 bases and J 7 bases, with 13 bases left between them. Germline V gene sequence: CDR1 LNHDA, CDR2 SQIVND (reference sequence). The CDR3 loop spans 15 amino acids. This chain's CDR3 is CASSIDNGFGQPQHF. The CDR3 DNA sequence: TGTGCCAGTAGTATAGATAACGGGTTCGGGCAGCCCCAGCATTTT.

V is TRBV5-1 and J is TRBJ2-1, with a possible D match to TRBD1 (6 bases). CDR1 and CDR2 from the germline V gene are SGHRS and YFSETQ. V was shortened by 1 base and J by 0 bases, with 8 bases between the two germline ends. The CDR3 is 15 amino acids. This chain's CDR3 is CASSLWTDSYNEQFF. The CDR3 bases are TGCGCCAGCAGCTTGTGGACAGACTCCTACAATGAGCAGTTCTTC.

The chain combines TRBV15 with TRBJ2-7; no clear D. The CDR3 is 13 amino acids. Trimming stripped 2 bases from V and 4 bases from J, with 9 bases between. Germline CDR1 LNHNV, CDR2 YYDKDF (reference sequence). CDR3 sequence reads: CATSRPLNYEQYF. The CDR3 nucleotides read TGTGCCACCAGCAGACCCCTTAATTACGAGCAGTACTTC.

The rearrangement uses TRBV4-1 and TRBJ1-2; no reliable D call. Germline V gene sequence: CDR1 MGHRA, CDR2 YSYEKL. CDR3 length equals 14 residues. Trimming took 1 base from V and 2 from J, leaving 8 bases between them. CDR3 nucleotide sequence: TGCGCCAGCAGCCAAGCTACAGAAAACTATGGCTACACCTTC. This translates into CASSQATENYGYTF.

The chain is built from TRBV11-2 and TRBJ1-3; a weak D match, TRBD1 (6 bases). The CDR3 is 17 residues long. The germline V and J ends were trimmed by 5 bases and 0 bases, with 17 bases remaining between them. CDR1 SGHAT and CDR2 FQNNGV come from the germline V gene. The CDR3 bases are TGTGCCAGCAGCCACCGGGTGACAGGCCGCTCTGGAAACACCATATATTTT. Its protein is CASSHRVTGRSGNTIYF.

V usage is TRBV29-1 and J usage is TRBJ2-1; D unclear. Germline values: CDR1 SQVTM, CDR2 ANQGSEA. Trimming stripped 8 bases from V and 5 bases from J, with 10 bases between. The CDR3 contains 11 residues. The CDR3 loop is CSSGLDNEQFF. CDR3 DNA: TGCAGCTCAGGCCTCGACAATGAGCAGTTCTTC.

This rearrangement joins TRBV7-6 to TRBJ1-5, with 8 bases lining up with TRBD1. The CDR3 runs to 14 residues. V was pared by 5 bases and J by 9 bases, with 9 bases of the junction left unmatched. Germline CDR1 and CDR2: SGHVS and FNYEAQ. The CDR3, as DNA: TGTGCCAGCAGCACAGGGACAGGACTATGGCCCCAGCATTTT. The encoded protein is CASSTGTGLWPQHF. Full variable domain (outside the CDR3, taken from reference TRBV7-6 and TRBJ1-5): GAGVSQSPRYKVTKRGQDVALRCDPISGHVSLYWYRQALGQGPEFLTYFNYEAQQDKSGLPNDRFSAERPEGSISTLTIQRTEQRDSAMYRCASSTGTGLWPQHFGDGTRLSIL.

This clone has more than one count but fewer than ten. The V and J genes are TRBV2 and TRBJ1-5; 7 nucleotides align to TRBD1. Germline lookup yields CDR1 SNHLY and CDR2 FYNNEI. This CDR3 is built from 15 residues. V lost 3 bases to trimming and J lost 2 bases; unmatched junction nucleotides: 4. This chain's CDR3 is CASSEWQGGNQPQHF. In nucleotides, the CDR3 is TGTGCCAGCAGTGAGTGGCAGGGGGGCAATCAGCCCCAGCATTTT.

V and J are TRBV6-6 and TRBJ2-7, with TRBD1 matching 12 bases. Germline loops: CDR1 MNHNY, CDR2 SVGAGI (reference sequence). The length of the CDR3 is 14 residues. The trim removed 4 bases at V and 7 bases at J, leaving 5 bases unmatched. CDR3 DNA sequence: TGTGCCAGCAGTTCGGGACAGGGGGCTGGGGAGCAGTACTTC. Its protein is CASSSGQGAGEQYF.

The V gene is TRBV6-6, the J gene TRBJ2-3, with 7 bases that match TRBD2. Unmatched junction bases numbered 7, after V lost 5 bases and J lost 2 bases. The CDR3 loop spans 15 amino acids. Germline loops: CDR1 MNHNY, CDR2 SVGAGI (reference sequence). The CDR3 sequence: CASSRGGPITDTQYF. The CDR3 DNA follows: TGTGCCAGCAGTCGCGGGGGACCCATCACAGATACGCAGTATTTT.

The rearrangement links TRBV7-8 to TRBJ2-7; 7 nucleotides agree with TRBD1. The junction had 8 bases not matched to a gene; V was cut back by 2 bases and J by 1 base. CDR1 is SGHVS, CDR2 FQNEAQ, per germline. The CDR3 covers 16 residues. The CDR3 sequence is CASSLRQTGRSYEQYF. The CDR3 coding sequence is TGTGCCAGCAGCTTACGTCAGACAGGGAGATCCTACGAGCAGTACTTC. The whole variable domain, filled in from reference TRBV7-8 and TRBJ2-7, reads GAGVSQSPRYKVAKRGQDVALRCDPISGHVSLFWYQQALGQGPEFLTYFQNEAQLDKSGLPSDRFFAERPEGSVSTLKIQRTQQEDSAVYLCASSLRQTGRSYEQYFGPGTRLTVT.

This chain links TRBV13 with TRBJ2-3; 14 nucleotides match TRBD2. The V gene's germline CDR1 is PRHDT and CDR2 FYEKMQ (reference sequence). V shed 5 bases and J 5 bases; nucleotides not matched to a gene: 12. This CDR3 region has 18 residues. CDR3 DNA sequence: TGTGCCAGCAGCCCGGGGACTAGCGGGGGTTACCCTGGAGATACGCAGTATTTT. Residues: CASSPGTSGGYPGDTQYF.

The V and J genes are TRBV10-3 and TRBJ1-1, with D perhaps TRBD1 (5 bases). Germline CDR1 ENHRY, CDR2 SYGVKD. The CDR3 sequence is 14 residues long. The V end lost 0 bases, the J end lost 1 base, and 6 bases lay between the germline ends. In DNA, the CDR3 is TGTGCCATCAGTGAGTCCCAGGGGAACACTGAAGCTTTCTTT. It codes for CAISESQGNTEAFF.

This clone was seen once. The chain joins TRBV5-6 to TRBJ1-1; D is uncertain. V lost 0 bases and J lost 6, with 9 bases in between. The CDR3 consists of 13 residues. Germline assignment: CDR1 SGHDT and CDR2 YYEEEE. The CDR3 nucleotides read TGTGCCAGCAGCTTGGTCGGGAGTGCTGAAGCTTTCTTT. The encoded protein is CASSLVGSAEAFF.

CDR3 region: CASSTKEVWRYEQYF. CDR3 sequence (DNA): TGTGCCAGCAGCACAAAAGAGGTTTGGCGCTACGAGCAGTACTTC. The chain recombines TRBV21-1 with TRBJ2-7; the DNA was not compared with TRBD2, the D call given in the table. TRBV21-1 is marked as a pseudogene. This CDR3 region has 15 residues.

This CDR3 reads CASSPYRGRNYGYTF. CDR3 DNA: TGCGCCAGCAGCCCGTACAGGGGGCGCAACTATGGCTACACCTTC. The chain combines TRBV5-1 with TRBJ1-2; 9 nucleotides agree with TRBD1. There are 15 residues in the CDR3. Trimming at V came to 4 bases and at J to 2 bases, leaving 6 bases not matched to a gene. CDR1 is SGHRS and CDR2 is YFSETQ in the germline V gene.

The genes are TRBV2 and TRBJ1-2, with D hard to call. The CDR3 contains 13 residues. Germline V gene data show CDR1 as SNHLY and CDR2 as FYNNEI. V was cut by 2 bases and J by 7 bases, with 11 bases left in between. CDR3 DNA sequence: TGTGCCAGCAGTGAATCGGCACCGGGTGGCTACACCTTC. This codes for CASSESAPGGYTF.

J is TRBJ1-1 and V is TRBV2; D may be TRBD1 (5 bases). CDR3 length equals 14 residues. Germline V lookup: CDR1 SNHLY, CDR2 FYNNEI. Trimming pared 1 base from V and 6 bases from J, leaving 12 bases between. CDR3 in amino acids: CASSEGGRAAEAFF. Written as DNA, the CDR3 is TGTGCCAGCAGTGAAGGGGGCAGGGCCGCTGAAGCTTTCTTT.

The chain couples TRBV7-6 to TRBJ2-7; D is perhaps TRBD2 (5 bases). Germline V gene sequence: CDR1 SGHVS, CDR2 FNYEAQ. CDR3 length: 13 amino acids. Between the trimmed V and J ends, which lost 1 base and 2 bases, there was a span of 6 bases. The CDR3 sequence: CASSLGRTYEQYF. In DNA form, the CDR3 reads TGTGCCAGCAGCTTAGGGAGGACCTACGAGCAGTACTTC.

The rearrangement uses TRBV6-5 and TRBJ2-2; D is undetermined. There are 11 residues in the CDR3. CDR1 and CDR2 (germline): MNHEY, SVGAGI. V was cut by 5 bases and J by 7 bases, with 5 bases left in between. CDR3 sequence: CASSMRGELFF. CDR3 DNA sequence: TGTGCCAGCAGTATGCGCGGGGAGCTGTTTTTT.